The clone carrying this T cell receptor (beta chain) was observed at least ten times. Its target is not known. The CDR3 covers 15 residues. The V and J ends lost 4 bases and 0 bases respectively, with 10 bases between them. The V gene's germline CDR1 is MGHDK and CDR2 SYGVNS. This entry comes from a study of blood T cells in healthy people across ages. Study-wide points: Unsorted PBMC material precluded a definitive naive versus antigen-experienced comparison.

PCR was performed a second time for about 7 to 11 cycles using a sample-barcoded 5' primer and a J-beta primer mix. All cDNA molecules were each tagged by a template-switch adaptor with 12 random nucleotides. Sequencing of every sample gave 2.5 million or more CDR3-containing paired-end reads. Each CDR3 protein is one row after TCRdb ran MiXCR on the 5' RACE reads. The data contain about 670,000 distinct CDR3 sequences, 52% of them seen just once; the ten biggest clones take up roughly 14%. The sequence was obtained from an elderly woman in good health. Sequenced: blood. The chain couples TRBV25-1 to TRBJ2-1; D is ambiguous. The CDR3, as DNA: TGTGCCAGCAGTGCCACGGATGTCTCCTACAATGAGCAGTTCTTC. It codes for CASSATDVSYNEQFF.